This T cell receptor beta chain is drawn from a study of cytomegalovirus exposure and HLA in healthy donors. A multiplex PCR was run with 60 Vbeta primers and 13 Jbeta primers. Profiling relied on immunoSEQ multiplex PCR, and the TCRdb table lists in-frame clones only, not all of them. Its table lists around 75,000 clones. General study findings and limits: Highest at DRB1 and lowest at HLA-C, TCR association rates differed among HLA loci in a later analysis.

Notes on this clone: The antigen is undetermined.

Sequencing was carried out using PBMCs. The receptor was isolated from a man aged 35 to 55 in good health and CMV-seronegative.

Here the CDR3 DNA reads TGTGCCAGCAGCCCATCGGGCGTGGGACAGGGGGCGACGAACACTGAAGCTTTCTTT. Protein sequence: CASSPSGVGQGATNTEAFF. This chain links TRBV7-9 with TRBJ1-1, with 12 bases fitting TRBD1. V dropped 5 bases and J dropped 1; count of bases not matched to a gene: 14. Per the germline V gene, CDR1 is SEHNR and CDR2 is FQNEAQ (reference sequence). This CDR3 has 19 residues.